This TCR beta chain emerged from a study of blood T cell repertoires in COVID-19. Study information: Samples taken during acute and convalescent COVID-19 were collected in the United States, Italy and Spain. T cells, B-cell-depleted T cells, or PBMCs supplied cDNA or gDNA.

V shed 4 bases, J shed 3 bases, and the junction held 7 bases outside the gene matches. CDR1 is SGHTA, CDR2 FQGNSA, per germline. This CDR3 spans 15 amino acids. The authors' processing: For nucleated cells, counts were estimated from reference gene primer amplification. Only in-frame clones appear in the TCRdb table, and some are missing; sequencing was by immunoSEQ multiplex PCR. That table supplies the V and J calls and clone size; D and trimming were determined from the DNA. The table has a few hundred thousand clones, roughly 82% seen once. The sequencing input was peripheral blood. The chain has TRBV7-2 and TRBJ1-1; 8 bases map to TRBD1. This receptor was obtained from a woman between 40 and 55 years old who had recovered from COVID-19. CDR3 in DNA: TGTGCCAGCAGCTCCCGACAGGGGAGGGACACTGAAGCTTTCTTT. Protein sequence: CASSSRQGRDTEAFF.